A selection of T cell receptor beta chains follows, all from one sample in a study of beta chain features in type 1 diabetes. Repertoires were generated with immunoSEQ multiplex PCR, while TCRdb's copy carries only in-frame clones and drops some. The table shows around 340,000 clones, with about a tenth occurring only once. The sample consisted of central memory CD4+ T cells from blood. The receptors stem from a man aged 30 to 45 with type 1 diabetes. The CDR3 runs from the conserved cysteine through the conserved F or W. Fields, in order: clone size, D gene, J gene, V gene, CDR3 protein, CDR3 DNA. A D gene is named only where the DNA matches it firmly. For some rows the clone size is stated as once, few or many, or as a class when expanded; others skip it.

>NA|TRBD1|TRBJ2-2|TRBV5-1
CASSLLTGSDTGELFF
TGCGCCAGCAGCTTACTGACAGGGTCTGACACCGGGGAGCTGTTTTTT
>NA|NA|TRBJ2-5|TRBV6-5
CASSYSSRLAQETQYF
TGTGCCAGCAGTTACTCGAGCAGGCTAGCCCAAGAGACCCAGTACTTC
>NA|NA|TRBJ1-2|TRBV30
CAWSVAGHYGYTF
TGTGCCTGGAGTGTCGCGGGACACTATGGCTACACCTTC
>few|NA|TRBJ2-2|TRBV4-3
CASSQEIQGNTGELFF
TGCGCCAGCAGCCAAGAAATCCAGGGAAACACCGGGGAGCTGTTTTTT
>NA|NA|TRBJ1-1|TRBV11-2
CASSLQGPMNTEAFF
TGTGCCAGCAGCTTACAGGGGCCGATGAACACTGAAGCTTTCTTT
>NA|NA|TRBJ1-2|TRBV28
CASSFGTALRGYTF
TGTGCCAGCAGTTTCGGGACCGCCCTAAGGGGCTACACCTTC
>NA|NA|TRBJ1-2|TRBV7-2
CASSLVFEKYGYTF
TGTGCCAGCAGCTTAGTTTTCGAAAAATATGGCTACACCTTC
>NA|NA|TRBJ2-3|TRBV5-6
CASSAEPHPGDTQYF
TGTGCCAGCAGCGCCGAACCTCACCCGGGAGATACGCAGTATTTT
>few|TRBD1|TRBJ2-2|TRBV10-1
CASSTGGTRTGELFF
TGCGCCAGCAGCACAGGGGGAACTAGAACCGGGGAGCTGTTTTTT
>few|NA|TRBJ1-3|TRBV7-2
CASSQQGSGNTIYF
TGTGCCAGCAGCCAACAGGGCTCTGGAAACACCATATATTTT
>NA|NA|TRBJ1-2|TRBV14
CASSLPSLGGYTF
TGTGCCAGCAGCCTCCCGAGTCTCGGGGGCTACACCTTC
>NA|NA|TRBJ2-7|TRBV5-1
CASSSTAAEQYF
TGCGCCAGCAGCTCCACGGCGGCGGAGCAGTACTTC
>few|NA|TRBJ2-6|TRBV18
CASSDTLSGANVLTF
TGTGCCAGCTCAGATACCCTCTCTGGGGCCAACGTCCTGACTTTC
>NA|TRBD1|TRBJ2-7|TRBV10-2
CASSPGTGSSYEQYF
TGCGCCAGCAGCCCCGGGACAGGGAGCTCCTACGAGCAGTACTTC
>NA|NA|TRBJ1-2|TRBV28
CASSYLIYGYTF
TGTGCCAGCAGTTATCTTATCTATGGCTACACCTTC
>few|NA|TRBJ2-2|TRBV5-5
CASSDQFDTGELFF
TGTGCCAGCAGCGACCAGTTCGACACCGGGGAGCTGTTTTTT
>few|NA|TRBJ2-5|TRBV20-1
CSASLSETQYF
TGCAGTGCTAGCCTCTCGGAGACCCAGTACTTC
>few|TRBD1|TRBJ2-7|TRBV28
CASRRTGWEQYF
TGTGCCAGCAGGCGGACAGGGTGGGAGCAGTACTTC
>few|NA|TRBJ1-5|TRBV5-1
CASSEDGSNQPQHF
TGCGCCAGCAGCGAGGACGGCAGCAATCAGCCCCAGCATTTT
>NA|NA|TRBJ2-7|TRBV30
CAWSVSFGGSSLYEQYF
TGTGCCTGGAGTGTATCCTTTGGGGGGAGCTCTCTCTACGAGCAGTACTTC
>NA|NA|TRBJ2-3|TRBV5-1
CASSLAEGRGTDTQYF
TGCGCCAGCAGCTTGGCCGAAGGGCGCGGCACAGATACGCAGTATTTT
>NA|NA|TRBJ2-2|TRBV15
CATSRDQDGTGELFF
TGTGCCACCAGCAGAGATCAGGACGGAACCGGGGAGCTGTTTTTT
>few|TRBD1|TRBJ2-4|TRBV7-8
CASSLVWQGARNIQYF
TGTGCCAGCAGCTTAGTTTGGCAGGGGGCACGGAACATTCAGTACTTC
>many|NA|TRBJ2-1|TRBV28
CASSLSNYNEQFF
TGTGCCAGCAGTTTAAGCAACTACAATGAGCAGTTCTTC
>many|TRBD1|TRBJ1-2|TRBV6-6
CASSGTGDYGYTF
TGTGCCAGCAGCGGGACAGGTGACTATGGCTACACCTTC
>few|NA|TRBJ1-1|TRBV5-6
CASSLAGTSEAFF
TGTGCCAGCAGCTTGGCCGGTACTTCTGAAGCTTTCTTT
>NA|NA|TRBJ2-3|TRBV4-2
CASSPQAGQGTQYF
TGTGCCAGCAGCCCCCAAGCGGGCCAAGGGACGCAGTATTTT
>NA|NA|TRBJ1-1|TRBV29-1
CSVERGRTEAFF
TGCAGCGTTGAACGGGGTCGCACTGAAGCTTTCTTT
>NA|NA|TRBJ2-7|TRBV4-1
CASSQDLIRLGSSYEQYF
TGCGCCAGCAGCCAAGATCTGATAAGGTTAGGGTCATCCTACGAGCAGTACTTC
>few|NA|TRBJ1-1|TRBV6-5
CASSNALTRESEAFF
TGTGCCAGCAGCAACGCTTTGACAAGAGAGTCTGAAGCTTTCTTT
>NA|NA|TRBJ1-3|TRBV7-9
CASSLGEAGNTIYF
TGTGCCAGCAGCTTAGGAGAGGCTGGAAACACCATATATTTT
>few|NA|TRBJ1-4|TRBV29-1
CSAGNWGPSNEKLFF
TGCAGCGCAGGAAACTGGGGGCCCTCTAATGAAAAACTGTTTTTT
>NA|NA|TRBJ2-1|TRBV30
CAWTSGRYNEQFF
TGTGCCTGGACCTCCGGACGTTACAATGAGCAGTTCTTC
>NA|NA|TRBJ2-1|TRBV7-2
CASSLTGLSYNEQFF
TGTGCCAGCAGCCTAACCGGGTTGTCCTACAATGAGCAGTTCTTC
>few|NA|TRBJ2-3|TRBV4-3
CASSQELRDTQYF
TGCGCCAGCAGCCAAGAATTAAGGGATACGCAGTATTTT
>few|NA|TRBJ2-7|TRBV5-1
CASSLNSLIEEQYF
TGCGCCAGCAGCTTGAATTCCTTGATTGAGGAACAGTACTTC
>NA|NA|TRBJ2-5|TRBV5-4
CASRSSGPQETQYF
TGTGCCAGCAGATCCTCGGGTCCTCAAGAGACCCAGTACTTC
>NA|TRBD1|TRBJ2-7|TRBV5-4
CASSLAGTAISYEQYF
TGTGCCAGCAGCTTGGCCGGGACAGCCATCTCCTACGAGCAGTACTTC
>NA|TRBD1|TRBJ1-1|TRBV7-2
CASSPGTAGTEAFF
TGTGCCAGCAGCCCCGGGACAGCCGGAACTGAAGCTTTCTTT
>few|NA|TRBJ1-6|TRBV5-1
CASTSMTTSDSPLHF
TGCGCCAGCACCTCAATGACAACATCGGATTCACCCCTCCACTTT
>NA|TRBD1|TRBJ2-1|TRBV25-1
CASTGQGVDEQFF
TGTGCCAGCACGGGACAGGGAGTTGATGAGCAGTTCTTC
>many|TRBD1|TRBJ1-2|TRBV28
CASSDPAQGTYGYTF
TGTGCCAGCAGTGACCCGGCACAGGGGACGTATGGCTACACCTTC
>NA|NA|TRBJ1-6|TRBV9
CASSVKGENSPLHF
TGTGCCAGCAGCGTAAAGGGGGAAAATTCACCCCTCCACTTT
>NA|NA|TRBJ1-3|TRBV11-2
CASSLDQPHNTIYF
TGTGCCAGCAGCTTAGATCAACCACACAACACCATATATTTT
>few|NA|TRBJ2-1|TRBV29-1
CSVVDFYNEQFF
TGCAGCGTTGTAGACTTCTACAATGAGCAGTTCTTC
>many|TRBD1|TRBJ1-1|TRBV6-6
CASSYSPTGRGTEAFF
TGTGCCAGCAGTTACTCTCCGACAGGGAGGGGCACTGAAGCTTTCTTT